One sample yielded the 15 T cell receptor beta chains listed below, sequenced in a study of cytomegalovirus exposure and HLA in healthy donors. Both 60 Vbeta primers and 13 Jbeta primers went into the PCR. Measured with immunoSEQ multiplex PCR; TCRdb has only the in-frame clones, and not every one. The sample lists about 160,000 clones; roughly 65% were seen once. Input material: PBMCs. These TCRs come from a woman in her late teens or twenties in good health and CMV-seropositive.

The rearrangement links TRBV7-2 to TRBJ2-5; weak D call: TRBD2 (7 bases). The CDR3 sequence is 13 residues long. The V gene's germline CDR1 is SGHTA and CDR2 FQGNSA. V lost 3 bases, J lost 4 bases, and 9 bases lay in between. The CDR3 sequence is CASSFGGPETQYF. DNA for the CDR3: TGTGCCAGCAGCTTCGGGGGGCCAGAGACCCAGTACTTC.

The chain employs TRBV5-1 and TRBJ2-1; D gene ambiguous. The CDR3 length is 15 residues. V lost 3 bases, J lost 4 bases, and 14 bases lay in between. The V gene's germline CDR1 is SGHRS and CDR2 YFSETQ. The CDR3 DNA is TGCGCCAGCAGCTCCCAGTACGGAGCGTACAATGAGCAGTTCTTC. Its translation: CASSSQYGAYNEQFF.

The chain is built from TRBV5-1 and TRBJ2-7; 10 positions agree with TRBD2. Losses at the gene ends were 0 bases for V and 3 bases for J; bases not matched to a gene: 18. The CDR3 consists of 20 residues. CDR1 and CDR2 from the germline V gene are SGHRS and YFSETQ. The CDR3 protein is CASSLEFRMSGRAFRYEQYF. The DNA for the CDR3 is TGCGCCAGCAGCTTGGAATTCCGTATGAGCGGGAGGGCCTTCCGCTACGAGCAGTACTTC.

V and J are TRBV30 and TRBJ2-1; D is possibly TRBD2 (6 bases). The CDR3 runs to 14 residues. The V gene's germline CDR1 is GTSNPN and CDR2 SVGIG (reference sequence). V was clipped by 5 bases and J by 7 bases, with 18 bases between them. In nucleotides, the CDR3 is TGTGCCTGGGGGTATGGAGGGGATCTGAATGAGCAGTTCTTC. It translates to CAWGYGGDLNEQFF.

V usage is TRBV29-1 and J usage is TRBJ1-1; D might be TRBD1 (5 bases). CDR1 is SQVTM and CDR2 is ANQGSEA in the germline V gene. V lost 4 bases and J lost 2, with 11 bases in between. This CDR3 contains 13 residues. This chain's CDR3 is CSVGSGFNTEAFF. For the CDR3, the DNA is TGCAGCGTTGGGTCAGGGTTCAACACTGAAGCTTTCTTT. Full variable domain (rest looked up from reference TRBV29-1 and TRBJ1-1): SAVISQKPSRDICQRGTSLTIQCQVDSQVTMMFWYRQQPGQSLTLIATANQGSEATYESGFVIDKFPISRPNLTFSTLTVSNMSPEDSSIYLCSVGSGFNTEAFFGQGTRLTVV.

The chain has TRBV15 and TRBJ1-1, with D uncertain. Germline lookup yields CDR1 LNHNV and CDR2 YYDKDF (reference sequence). Trimming stripped 0 bases from V and 1 base from J, with 6 bases between. CDR3 size: 14 residues. The CDR3 is CATSRDHRNTEAFF. CDR3 coding DNA: TGTGCCACCAGCAGAGATCACAGGAACACTGAAGCTTTCTTT.

This clone turned up a few times. The genes are TRBV4-2 and TRBJ2-1; possible D gene TRBD2, 6 bases. CDR3 length: 15 residues. The germline V gene has CDR1 LGHNA and CDR2 YNFKEQ. Trimming stripped 0 bases from V and 7 bases from J, with 13 bases between. DNA for the CDR3: TGTGCCAGCAGCCAAGATCGGGACTCAACAAATGAGCAGTTCTTC. Amino acid sequence: CASSQDRDSTNEQFF.

The chain has TRBV19 and TRBJ2-5, with 10 positions matching TRBD2. The CDR3 covers 17 residues. Unmatched junction bases numbered 7, after V lost 2 bases and J lost 1 base. Germline V gives CDR1 LNHDA, CDR2 SQIVND (reference sequence). CDR3 protein: CASSIMSGGASQETQYF. In DNA, the CDR3 is TGTGCCAGTAGTATAATGAGCGGGGGGGCCTCCCAAGAGACCCAGTACTTC.

V is TRBV6-1 and J is TRBJ1-5, with a tentative D call TRBD1 (5 bases). Trimming took off 0 bases at V and 2 bases at J, with 8 bases between the two ends. The CDR3 is 15 amino acids. From germline, CDR1 is MNHNS and CDR2 SASEGT. The CDR3 nucleotides are TGTGCCAGCAGTGAAGCTCAAGGGGGCAATCAGCCCCAGCATTTT. Encoded protein: CASSEAQGGNQPQHF.

A word on this clone: The sample has other DNA sequences that encode this CDR3 too. This chain joins TRBV5-1 and TRBJ1-2; D remains ambiguous. Germline V lookup: CDR1 SGHRS, CDR2 YFSETQ. This CDR3 has 12 amino acids. Trimming shortened V by 0 bases and J by 8 bases, and 8 bases separated the two germline ends. CDR3 nucleotides: TGCGCCAGCAGCTTGGCGGGTGAGGGCTACACCTTC. This translates into CASSLAGEGYTF.

This chain uses TRBV7-9 with TRBJ1-1; D ambiguous. The CDR3 extends over 14 amino acids. Germline V CDR1 and CDR2: SEHNR, FQNEAQ (reference sequence). V lost 5 bases to trimming and J lost 0 bases, with 10 bases between them. Written as DNA, the CDR3 is TGTGCCAGCAGCCCACCTGCAGTGAACACTGAAGCTTTCTTT. This codes for CASSPPAVNTEAFF.

DNA for the CDR3: TGTGCCAGCAGCCAAGTTAAACGGGGGGGGAACACTGAAGCTTTCTTT. Residues: CASSQVKRGGNTEAFF. The V and J genes are TRBV4-2 and TRBJ1-1, with D maybe TRBD1 (5 bases). The CDR3 has 16 residues. The V end was cut by 1 base, the J end by 1 base, with 13 bases between. Per the germline V gene, CDR1 is LGHNA and CDR2 is YNFKEQ.

Only a few counts were recorded for this clone. The V and J genes are TRBV5-6 and TRBJ1-2; TRBD1 agrees at 9 bases. The junction had 11 bases not matched to a gene; V was cut back by 4 bases and J by 7 bases. CDR3 size: 15 residues. CDR1 is SGHDT and CDR2 is YYEEEE in the germline V gene. The CDR3: CASSDVGQGRRGYTF. CDR3 bases: TGTGCCAGCAGCGATGTGGGACAGGGTCGGCGTGGCTACACCTTC. The whole variable domain, filled in from reference TRBV5-6 and TRBJ1-2, reads DAGVTQSPTHLIKTRGQQVTLRCSPKSGHDTVSWYQQALGQGPQFIFQYYEEEERQRGNFPDRFSGHQFPNYSSELNVNALLLGDSALYLCASSDVGQGRRGYTFGSGTRLTVV.

This clone has only a few counts. The V and J genes are TRBV19 and TRBJ1-5; 8 bases line up with TRBD1. The CDR3 spans 14 residues. The germline V gene encodes CDR1 LNHDA and CDR2 SQIVND (reference sequence). Losses at the gene ends were 8 bases for V and 10 bases for J; bases not matched to a gene: 13. The CDR3 sequence is CASGDRPLSNPQHF. Here the CDR3 DNA reads TGTGCCAGTGGGGACAGGCCGTTATCAAATCCCCAGCATTTT.

J is TRBJ1-2 and V is TRBV4-1; D may be TRBD1 (5 bases). The CDR3 contains 17 residues. Germline V gene data show CDR1 as MGHRA and CDR2 as YSYEKL. V lost 0 bases, J lost 3 bases, and 17 bases lay in between. CDR3 in DNA: TGCGCCAGCAGCCAAGAAGTGGGGGGGTGGCAGGACTATGGCTACACCTTC. Encoded protein: CASSQEVGGWQDYGYTF.